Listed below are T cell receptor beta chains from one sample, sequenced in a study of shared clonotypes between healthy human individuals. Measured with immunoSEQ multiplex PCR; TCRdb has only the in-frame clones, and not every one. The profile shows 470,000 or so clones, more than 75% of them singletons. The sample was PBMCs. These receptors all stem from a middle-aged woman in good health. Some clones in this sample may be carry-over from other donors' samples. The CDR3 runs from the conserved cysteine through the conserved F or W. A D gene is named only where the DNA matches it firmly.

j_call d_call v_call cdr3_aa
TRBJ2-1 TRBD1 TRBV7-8 CASSPSGTGYNEQFF
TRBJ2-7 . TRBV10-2 CASSEGRSYEQYF
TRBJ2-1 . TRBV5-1 CASSQAGSYNEQFF
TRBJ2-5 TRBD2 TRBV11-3 CASSRGVGYSTGTQYF
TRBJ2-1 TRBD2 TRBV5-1 CASSPWGGPSYNEQFF
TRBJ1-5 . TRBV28 CASSTGTSPQPQHF
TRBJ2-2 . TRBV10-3 CAISGQTSNTGELFF
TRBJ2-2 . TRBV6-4 CASSAPGSTGELFF
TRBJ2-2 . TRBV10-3 CAIRQGITNTGELFF
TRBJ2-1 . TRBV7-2 CASSSGTGTYNEQFF
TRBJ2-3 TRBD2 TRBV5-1 CASRLAGGTDTQYF
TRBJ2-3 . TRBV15 CATSRAWQGPTDTQYF
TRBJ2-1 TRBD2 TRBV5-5 CASSTSGRGYNEQFF
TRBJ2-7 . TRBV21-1 CASTPRDSTYEQYF
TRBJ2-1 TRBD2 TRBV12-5 CASGLVPLAENNEQFF
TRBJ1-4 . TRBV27 CASSPGRLKGEKLFF
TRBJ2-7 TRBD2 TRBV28 CASSFPWGSGSGGEQYF
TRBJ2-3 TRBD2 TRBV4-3 CASSRVAGGPRNTQYF
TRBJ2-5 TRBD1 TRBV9 CASSATGPETQYF
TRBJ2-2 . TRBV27 CASRIRGELFF
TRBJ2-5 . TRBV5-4 CASSLLRPRWDPQYF
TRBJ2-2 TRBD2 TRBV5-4 CASSFPTSGSPPGELFF
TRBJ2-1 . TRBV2 CASSYVLGGEQFF
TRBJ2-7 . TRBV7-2 CASSTSQGNEQYF
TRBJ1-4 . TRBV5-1 CASSFGGEEKLFF
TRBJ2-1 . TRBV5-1 CASSLVSGTDMDEQFF
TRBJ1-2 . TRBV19 CASIGGGYGYTF
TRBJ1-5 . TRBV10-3 CAIGAGDQVGQPQHF
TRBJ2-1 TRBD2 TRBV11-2 CASSLVAGGRNEQFF
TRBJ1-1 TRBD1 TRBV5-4 CASSTGTVMNTEAFF
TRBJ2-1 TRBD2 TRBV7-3 CASSRGGSGGYNEQFF
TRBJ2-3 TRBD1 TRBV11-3 CASSLDRGLTDTQYF
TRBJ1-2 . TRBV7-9 CASSLAVLGNGYTF
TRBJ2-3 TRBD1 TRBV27 CASSWGQGGADTQYF
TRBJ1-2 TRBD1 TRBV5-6 CASSWDRNYGYTF
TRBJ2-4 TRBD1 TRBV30 CAWSGTGTFDIQYF
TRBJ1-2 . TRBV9 CASSPSQGLGYTF
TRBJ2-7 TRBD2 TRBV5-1 CASSYSGRPYEQYF
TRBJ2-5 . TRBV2 CASQGQLFQETQYF
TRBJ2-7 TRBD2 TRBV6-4 CASSARPGTSDEQYF
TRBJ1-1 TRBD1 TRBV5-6 CASSTQGAWTEAFF
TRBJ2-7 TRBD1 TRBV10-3 CAISDDRGINEQYF
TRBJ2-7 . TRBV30 CAWSGGGAEQYF
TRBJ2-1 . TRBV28 CASSPTGTPNNEQFF
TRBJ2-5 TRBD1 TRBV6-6 CASSRGTGAQETQYF